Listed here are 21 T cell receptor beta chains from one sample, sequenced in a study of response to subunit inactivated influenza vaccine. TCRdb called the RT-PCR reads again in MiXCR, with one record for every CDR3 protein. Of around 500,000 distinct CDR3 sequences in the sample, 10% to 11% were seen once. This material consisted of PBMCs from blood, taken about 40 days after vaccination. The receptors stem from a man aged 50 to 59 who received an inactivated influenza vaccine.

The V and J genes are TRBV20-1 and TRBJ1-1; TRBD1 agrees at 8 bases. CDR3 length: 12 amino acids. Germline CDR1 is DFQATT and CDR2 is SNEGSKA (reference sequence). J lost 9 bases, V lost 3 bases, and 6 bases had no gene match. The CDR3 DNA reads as TGCAGTGCTAGTACCGACAGGGGAAAAGCTTTCTTT. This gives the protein CSASTDRGKAFF.

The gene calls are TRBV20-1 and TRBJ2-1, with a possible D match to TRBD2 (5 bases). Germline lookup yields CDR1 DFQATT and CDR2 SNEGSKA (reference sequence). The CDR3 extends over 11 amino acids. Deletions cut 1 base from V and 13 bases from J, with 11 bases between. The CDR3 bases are TGCAGTGCTAGAGTAGCGTACTCCCAGTTCTTC. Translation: CSARVAYSQFF.

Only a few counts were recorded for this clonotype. In DNA form, the CDR3 reads TGTGCCAGCAGCCCTCCCAGAACGGTATATAGCAATCAGCCCCAGCATTTT. It yields the protein CASSPPRTVYSNQPQHF. The chain links TRBV7-2 to TRBJ1-5; D is ambiguous. CDR1 and CDR2 (germline): SGHTA, FQGNSA. The germline V and J ends were trimmed by 5 bases and 0 bases, with 17 bases remaining between them. The CDR3 runs 17 residues.

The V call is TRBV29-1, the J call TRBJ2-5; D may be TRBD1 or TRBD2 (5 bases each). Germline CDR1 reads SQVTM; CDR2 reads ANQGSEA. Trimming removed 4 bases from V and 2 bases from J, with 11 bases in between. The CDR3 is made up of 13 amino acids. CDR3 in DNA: TGCAGCGTTGCGGGACCGCTGCAAGAGACCCAGTACTTC. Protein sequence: CSVAGPLQETQYF.

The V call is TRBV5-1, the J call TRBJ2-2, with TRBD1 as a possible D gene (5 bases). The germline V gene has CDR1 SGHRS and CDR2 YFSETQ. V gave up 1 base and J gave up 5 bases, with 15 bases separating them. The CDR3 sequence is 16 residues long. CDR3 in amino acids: CASSLRQGGGTGELFF. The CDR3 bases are TGCGCCAGCAGCTTGCGTCAGGGTGGTGGGACCGGGGAGCTGTTTTTT. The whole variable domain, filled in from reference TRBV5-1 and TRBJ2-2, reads KAGVTQTPRYLIKTRGQQVTLSCSPISGHRSVSWYQQTPGQGLQFLFEYFSETQRNKGNFPGRFSGRQFSNSRSEMNVSTLELGDSALYLCASSLRQGGGTGELFFGEGSRLTVL.

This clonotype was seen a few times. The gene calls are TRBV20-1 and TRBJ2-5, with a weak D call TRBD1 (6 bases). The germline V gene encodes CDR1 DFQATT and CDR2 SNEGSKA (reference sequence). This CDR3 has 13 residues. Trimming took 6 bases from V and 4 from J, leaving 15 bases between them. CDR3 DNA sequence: TGCAGTGCAGAGATGACAGGAGGAGAGACCCAGTACTTC. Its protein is CSAEMTGGETQYF.

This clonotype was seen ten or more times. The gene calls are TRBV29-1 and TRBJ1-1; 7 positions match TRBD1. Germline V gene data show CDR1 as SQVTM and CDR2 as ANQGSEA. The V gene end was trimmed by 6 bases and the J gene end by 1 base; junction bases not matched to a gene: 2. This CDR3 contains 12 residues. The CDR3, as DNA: TGCAGCGTAGGGACAGCGAACACTGAAGCTTTCTTT. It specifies CSVGTANTEAFF.

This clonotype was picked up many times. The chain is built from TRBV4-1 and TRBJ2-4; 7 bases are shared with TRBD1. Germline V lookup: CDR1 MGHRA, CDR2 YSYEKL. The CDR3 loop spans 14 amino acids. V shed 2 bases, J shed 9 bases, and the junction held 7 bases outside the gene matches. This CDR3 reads CASSQPDRASIQYF. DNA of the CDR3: TGCGCCAGCAGCCAACCCGACAGGGCAAGCATTCAGTACTTC.

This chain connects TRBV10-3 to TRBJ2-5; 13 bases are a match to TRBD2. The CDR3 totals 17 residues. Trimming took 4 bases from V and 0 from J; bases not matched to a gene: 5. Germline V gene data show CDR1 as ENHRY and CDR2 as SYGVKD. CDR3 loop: CAISGTSGRPHQETQYF. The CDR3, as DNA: TGTGCCATCAGTGGGACTAGCGGGAGACCCCACCAAGAGACCCAGTACTTC.

Here the CDR3 reads CASSDRGLIEQFF. CDR3 nucleotide sequence: TGCGCCAGCAGTGACCGGGGCCTTATAGAGCAGTTCTTC. This chain connects TRBV10-1 to TRBJ2-1; D is possibly TRBD1 or TRBD2 (5 bases each). V gave up 3 bases and J gave up 10 bases, with 13 bases separating them. Germline values: CDR1 WNHNN, CDR2 SYGVQD (reference sequence). CDR3 length equals 13 residues.

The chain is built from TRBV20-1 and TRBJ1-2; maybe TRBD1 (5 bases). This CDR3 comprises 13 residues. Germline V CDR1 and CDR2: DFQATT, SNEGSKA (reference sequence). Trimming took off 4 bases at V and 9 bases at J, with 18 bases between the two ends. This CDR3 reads CSATPGTAKSYTF. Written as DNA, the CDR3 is TGCAGTGCTACCCCCGGGACTGCAAAAAGCTACACCTTC.

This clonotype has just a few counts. The DNA for the CDR3 is TGCGCTTCCCAGAACCGGGTCGTCCTCTCCTACGAGCAGTACTTC. Amino acid sequence: CASQNRVVLSYEQYF. The V and J genes are TRBV10-2 and TRBJ2-7; D call uncertain. The CDR3 has 15 amino acids. CDR1 is WSHSY, CDR2 SAAADI, per germline.

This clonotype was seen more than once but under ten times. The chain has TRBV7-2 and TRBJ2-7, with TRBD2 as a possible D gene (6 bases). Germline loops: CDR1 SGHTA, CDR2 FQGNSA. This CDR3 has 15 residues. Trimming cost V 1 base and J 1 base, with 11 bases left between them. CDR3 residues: CASSLVGGESYEQYF. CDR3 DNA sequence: TGTGCCAGCAGCTTAGTAGGCGGGGAATCCTACGAGCAGTACTTC.

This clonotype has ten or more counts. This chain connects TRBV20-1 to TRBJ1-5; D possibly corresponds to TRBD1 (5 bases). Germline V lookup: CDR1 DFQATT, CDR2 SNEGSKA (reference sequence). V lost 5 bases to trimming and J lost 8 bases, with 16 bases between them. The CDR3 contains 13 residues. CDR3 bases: TGCAGTGCTGGGGCCAGCGTCAAGGAGCCCCAGCATTTT. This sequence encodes CSAGASVKEPQHF.

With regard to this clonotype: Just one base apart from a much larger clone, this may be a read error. In DNA form, the CDR3 reads TGTGCCAGCGAACGGGACAGGGGGAGCGAGCAGTACTTC. It encodes CASERDRGSEQYF. The chain is built from TRBV28 and TRBJ2-7; 11 bases agree with TRBD1. CDR3 length equals 13 residues. Losses at the gene ends were 8 bases for V and 6 bases for J; bases not matched to a gene: 6. Germline CDR1 is MDHEN and CDR2 is SYDVKM.

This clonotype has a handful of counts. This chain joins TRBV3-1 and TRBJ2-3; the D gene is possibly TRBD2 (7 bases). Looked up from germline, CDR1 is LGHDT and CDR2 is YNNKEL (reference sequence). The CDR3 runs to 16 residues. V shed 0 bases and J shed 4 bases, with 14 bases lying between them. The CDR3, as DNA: TGTGCCAGCAGCCAAGACTTGGGAGGGGGAGCAGATACGCAGTATTTT. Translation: CASSQDLGGGADTQYF.

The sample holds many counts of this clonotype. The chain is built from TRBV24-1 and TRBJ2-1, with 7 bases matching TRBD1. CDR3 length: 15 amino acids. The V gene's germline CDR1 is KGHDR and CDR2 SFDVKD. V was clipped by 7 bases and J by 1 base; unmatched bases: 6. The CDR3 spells CATSSDRLSYNEQFF. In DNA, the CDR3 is TGTGCCACCAGCTCGGACAGGCTTTCCTACAATGAGCAGTTCTTC.

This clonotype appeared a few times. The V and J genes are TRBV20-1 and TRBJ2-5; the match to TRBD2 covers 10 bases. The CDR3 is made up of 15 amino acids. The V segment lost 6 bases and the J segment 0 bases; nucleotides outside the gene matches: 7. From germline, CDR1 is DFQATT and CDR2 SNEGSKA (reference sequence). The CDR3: CSAKPGLAYQETQYF. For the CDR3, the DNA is TGCAGTGCAAAACCGGGACTAGCGTACCAAGAGACCCAGTACTTC.

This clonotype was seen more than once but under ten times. CDR3 sequence (DNA): TGCAGCGTTGGGCAGTTGCAGTTCTTC. Protein product: CSVGQLQFF. The rearrangement uses TRBV29-1 and TRBJ2-1; the D is unclear. This CDR3 is 9 amino acids long. With 4 bases removed from V and 12 bases from J, the gap between germline ends came to 7 bases. In germline, CDR1 is SQVTM, CDR2 ANQGSEA.

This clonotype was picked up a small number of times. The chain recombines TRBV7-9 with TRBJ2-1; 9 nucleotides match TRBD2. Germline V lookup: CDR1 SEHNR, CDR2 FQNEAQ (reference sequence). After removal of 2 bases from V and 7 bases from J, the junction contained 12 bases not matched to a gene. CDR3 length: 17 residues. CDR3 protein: CASSLKGSVAGVNEQFF. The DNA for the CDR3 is TGTGCCAGCAGCTTAAAAGGTTCGGTAGCGGGAGTTAATGAGCAGTTCTTC.

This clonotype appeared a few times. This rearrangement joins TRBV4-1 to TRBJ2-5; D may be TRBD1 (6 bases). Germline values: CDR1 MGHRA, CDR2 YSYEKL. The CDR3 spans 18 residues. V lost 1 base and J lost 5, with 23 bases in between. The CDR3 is CASSQGLARGPRGETQYF. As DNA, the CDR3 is TGCGCCAGCAGCCAAGGATTAGCGAGGGGCCCAAGGGGGGAGACCCAGTACTTC.